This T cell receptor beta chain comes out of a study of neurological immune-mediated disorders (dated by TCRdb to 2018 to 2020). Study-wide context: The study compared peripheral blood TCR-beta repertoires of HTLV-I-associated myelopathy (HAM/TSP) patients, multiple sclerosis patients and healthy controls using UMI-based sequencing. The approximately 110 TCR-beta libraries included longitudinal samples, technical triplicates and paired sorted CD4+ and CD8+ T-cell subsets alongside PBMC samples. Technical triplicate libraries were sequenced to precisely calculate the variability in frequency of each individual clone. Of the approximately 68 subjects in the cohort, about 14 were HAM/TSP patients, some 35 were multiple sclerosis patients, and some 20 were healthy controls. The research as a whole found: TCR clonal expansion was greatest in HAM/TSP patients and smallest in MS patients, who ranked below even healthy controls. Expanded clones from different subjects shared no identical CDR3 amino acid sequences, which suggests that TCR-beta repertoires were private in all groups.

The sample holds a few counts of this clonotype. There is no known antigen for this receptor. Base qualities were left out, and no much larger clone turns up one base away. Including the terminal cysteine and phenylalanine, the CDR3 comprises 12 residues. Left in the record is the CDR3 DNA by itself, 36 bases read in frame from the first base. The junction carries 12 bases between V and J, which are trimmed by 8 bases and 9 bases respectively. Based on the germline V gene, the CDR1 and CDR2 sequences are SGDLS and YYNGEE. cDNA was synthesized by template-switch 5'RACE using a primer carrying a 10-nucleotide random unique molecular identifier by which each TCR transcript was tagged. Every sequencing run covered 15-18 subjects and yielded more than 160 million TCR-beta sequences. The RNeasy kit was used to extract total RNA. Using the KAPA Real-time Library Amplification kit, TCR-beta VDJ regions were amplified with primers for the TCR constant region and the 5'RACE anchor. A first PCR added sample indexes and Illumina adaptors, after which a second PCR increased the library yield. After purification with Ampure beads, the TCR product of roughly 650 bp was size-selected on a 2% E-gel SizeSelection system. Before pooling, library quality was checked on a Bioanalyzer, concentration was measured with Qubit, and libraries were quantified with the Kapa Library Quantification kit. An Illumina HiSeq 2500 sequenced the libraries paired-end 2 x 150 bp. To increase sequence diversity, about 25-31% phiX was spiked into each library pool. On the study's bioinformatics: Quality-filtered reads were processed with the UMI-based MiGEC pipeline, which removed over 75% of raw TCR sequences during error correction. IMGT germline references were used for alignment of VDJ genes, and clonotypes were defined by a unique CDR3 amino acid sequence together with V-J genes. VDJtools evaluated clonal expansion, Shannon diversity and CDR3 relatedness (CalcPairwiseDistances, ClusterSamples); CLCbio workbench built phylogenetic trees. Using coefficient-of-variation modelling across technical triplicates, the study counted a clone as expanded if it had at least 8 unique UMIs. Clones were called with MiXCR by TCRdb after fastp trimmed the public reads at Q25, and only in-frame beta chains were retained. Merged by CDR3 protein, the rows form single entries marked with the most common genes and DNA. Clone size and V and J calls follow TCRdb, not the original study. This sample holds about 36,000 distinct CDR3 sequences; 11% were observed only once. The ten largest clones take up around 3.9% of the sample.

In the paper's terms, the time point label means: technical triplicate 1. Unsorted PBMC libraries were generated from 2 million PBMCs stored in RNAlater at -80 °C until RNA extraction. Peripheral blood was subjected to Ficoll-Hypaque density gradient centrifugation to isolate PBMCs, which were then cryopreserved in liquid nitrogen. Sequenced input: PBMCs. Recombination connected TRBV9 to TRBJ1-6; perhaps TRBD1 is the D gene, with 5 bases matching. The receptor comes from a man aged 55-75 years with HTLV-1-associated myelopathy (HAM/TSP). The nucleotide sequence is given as TGTGCCAGGACCCAGGGTTCTTCACCCCTCCACTTT. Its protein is CARTQGSSPLHF.